These 21 T cell receptor beta chains were sequenced from one sample in a study of human T cells and chemical hapten exposure. TCRdb processed the RACE reads anew with MiXCR; each CDR3 protein has one entry. The sample holds about 110,000 distinct CDR3 sequences, 9.2% seen once. The time point here: patch test 2, 6 weeks after DPC sensitization. Indicated treatment: therapeutic diphenylcyclopropenone sensitization with weekly scalp DPC. Sequencing used whole blood, obtained in connection with sensitization to the hapten diphenylcyclopropenone (DPC). Receptors were obtained from a woman aged 40 to 50 with alopecia areata. Some clones in this sample may be carry-over from other donors' samples.

This sequence joins TRBV18 and TRBJ2-7; D possibly uses TRBD1 or TRBD2 (5 bases each). The germline V and J ends were trimmed by 2 bases and 2 bases, with 10 bases remaining between them. CDR3 length: 14 amino acids. The germline V gene has CDR1 KGHSH and CDR2 LQKENI. In DNA, the CDR3 is TGTGCCAGCTCACCAGGGGACCCGCCCTACGAGCAGTACTTC. It translates to CASSPGDPPYEQYF.

This clonotype showed up many times. The germline gene is not matched at one end of the junction; a read error may be the cause. This sequence joins TRBV7-2 and TRBJ2-3; 13 bases fit TRBD2. Per germline, CDR1 SGHTA and CDR2 FQGNSA. There are 17 residues in the CDR3. CDR3 in DNA: TGTGCCAGCAGCTTTCTGACTAGCGGGGGGCCGTTAGATACGCGGTATTTT. It yields the protein CASSFLTSGGPLDTRYF.

This clonotype was observed many times. This sequence joins TRBV28 and TRBJ2-3, with 11 bases aligning to TRBD2. Trimming at V came to 4 bases and at J to 1 base, leaving 13 bases not matched to a gene. Germline CDR1 reads MDHEN; CDR2 reads SYDVKM. The CDR3 covers 19 residues. The chain's CDR3 is CASSSQAVGTSGGTDTQYF. CDR3 DNA: TGTGCCAGCAGTTCTCAAGCCGTCGGGACTAGCGGCGGCACAGATACGCAGTATTTT.

The chain couples TRBV29-1 to TRBJ1-6, with TRBD1 matching over 7 bases. J gave up 10 bases and V 6 bases, and 9 bases lay outside the gene matches. The CDR3 is 13 amino acids. The V gene's germline CDR1 is SQVTM and CDR2 ANQGSEA. The CDR3 spells CSVLGTAGSPLHF. The CDR3 DNA follows: TGCAGCGTCCTCGGGACAGCGGGATCACCCCTCCACTTT.

The V and J genes are TRBV10-3 and TRBJ2-1, with no clear D. The CDR3 has 11 amino acids. Germline CDR1 ENHRY, CDR2 SYGVKD. V was cut by 8 bases and J by 4 bases, with 6 bases left in between. CDR3 protein: CAISIYNEQFF. The CDR3 DNA follows: TGTGCCATCTCAATATACAATGAGCAGTTCTTC.

The sample holds many counts of this clonotype. The chain recombines TRBV7-9 with TRBJ2-7, with D hard to call. The CDR3 spans 11 residues. The V gene's germline CDR1 is SEHNR and CDR2 FQNEAQ (reference sequence). V lost 8 bases, J lost 6 bases, and 11 bases lay in between. CDR3 in amino acids: CASGRSVEQYF. Written as DNA, the CDR3 is TGTGCCAGCGGCAGGTCGGTCGAGCAGTACTTC.

The chain recombines TRBV12-3 or TRBV12-4 with TRBJ1-1; possible D gene TRBD1, 6 bases. CDR3 length equals 14 residues. With 6 bases removed from V and 6 bases from J, the gap between germline ends came to 17 bases. CDR3 in DNA: TGTGCCAGCAGGCGGGACACTGAAAGGTCTGAAGCTTTCTTT. This sequence encodes CASRRDTERSEAFF.

This clonotype was counted ten times or more. In DNA form, the CDR3 reads TGTGCCAGCAGCTTAGGACAGAACAATGAGCAGTTCTTC. Translating it yields CASSLGQNNEQFF. This chain links TRBV7-7 with TRBJ2-1; the D gene is possibly TRBD1 (5 bases). The CDR3 runs 13 residues. Trimming pared 1 base from V and 5 bases from J, leaving 6 bases between. CDR1 is SSHAT, CDR2 FNYEAQ, per germline (reference sequence).

Ten or more counts support this clonotype. The CDR3 sequence: CASSLSRDAGELFF. The DNA of the CDR3 is TGTGCCAGCAGCTTGTCCAGGGACGCCGGGGAGCTGTTTTTT. V and J are TRBV7-2 and TRBJ2-2, with D possibly called TRBD1 or TRBD2 (5 bases each). This CDR3 is built from 14 residues. Germline V gives CDR1 SGHTA, CDR2 FQGNSA. The V end lost 3 bases, the J end lost 6 bases, and 11 bases lay between the germline ends.

For this clonotype: A much larger clone is a single base away; this may be a read error. This chain links TRBV10-3 with TRBJ2-7; either TRBD1 or TRBD2 may supply D (5 bases each). CDR1 ENHRY and CDR2 SYGVKD come from the germline V gene. V was pared by 0 bases and J by 7 bases, with 13 bases between. The CDR3 contains 14 residues. The CDR3 DNA reads TGTGCCATCAGTGAGTCGGGACGCATGATGGAGCAGTACTTC. It yields the protein CAISESGRMMEQYF.

The sample holds a few counts of this clonotype. V and J are TRBV10-3 and TRBJ2-5; TRBD2 aligns across 8 bases. The CDR3 covers 18 residues. Germline values: CDR1 ENHRY, CDR2 SYGVKD. Unmatched junction bases numbered 14, after V lost 0 bases and J lost 5 bases. CDR3 amino acids: CAISESTSGTPRGETQYF. In nucleotides, the CDR3 is TGTGCCATCAGTGAGTCTACTAGCGGAACACCCCGGGGGGAGACCCAGTACTTC.

The chain employs TRBV28 and TRBJ1-2; D unresolved. Per the germline V gene, CDR1 is MDHEN and CDR2 is SYDVKM. This CDR3 region has 13 residues. The V gene lost 7 bases and the J gene lost 3 bases, with 12 bases spanning the gap. The CDR3 region has the DNA TGTGCCAGCACTAAGGGTCTGGACTATGGCTACACCTTC. Amino acids: CASTKGLDYGYTF.

This clonotype was recorded many times. V gene TRBV28 combines with J gene TRBJ1-5, with 9 positions matching TRBD1. CDR3 length equals 15 residues. Trimming at V came to 3 bases and at J to 6 bases, leaving 6 bases not matched to a gene. Germline-derived CDR1 and CDR2 are MDHEN and SYDVKM. This CDR3 reads CASSFRDRGTQPQHF. For the CDR3, the DNA is TGTGCCAGCAGTTTCCGCGACAGGGGGACTCAGCCCCAGCATTTT.

Ten or more counts support this clonotype. The V gene is TRBV19, the J gene TRBJ1-2, with 7 bases matching TRBD1. Germline values: CDR1 LNHDA, CDR2 SQIVND (reference sequence). This CDR3 is built from 14 residues. The V gene end was trimmed by 5 bases and the J gene end by 3 bases; junction bases not matched to a gene: 6. This CDR3 reads CASSVFGTDYGYTF. CDR3 in DNA: TGTGCCAGTAGTGTCTTCGGGACAGACTATGGCTACACCTTC.

The gene calls are TRBV6-2 or TRBV6-3 and TRBJ1-2; tentatively, D is TRBD1 (5 bases). The V gene lost 8 bases and the J gene lost 5 bases, with 15 bases spanning the gap. This CDR3 is 13 amino acids long. The germline CDR1 and CDR2 sequences are MNHEY and SVGEGT. The CDR3 here is CASGLRDGYGYTF. The CDR3 bases are TGTGCCAGCGGACTCCGGGACGGATATGGCTACACCTTC.

Ten or more counts support this clonotype. The V and J genes are TRBV13 and TRBJ2-2; tentative D call: TRBD1 (5 bases). CDR3 length: 13 residues. Trimming took 5 bases from V and 4 from J, leaving 8 bases between them. Germline V gives CDR1 PRHDT, CDR2 FYEKMQ (reference sequence). CDR3 loop: CASSVDSTGELFF. In DNA form, the CDR3 reads TGTGCCAGCAGCGTAGACAGCACCGGGGAGCTGTTTTTT.

This clonotype came up many times. The rearrangement joins TRBV2 to TRBJ2-5; D not resolved. The CDR3 is made up of 17 amino acids. Germline values: CDR1 SNHLY, CDR2 FYNNEI. V was pared by 4 bases and J by 0 bases, with 18 bases between. CDR3 DNA: TGTGCCAGCAGTGTCATCCCGGGCCAATCGTACCAAGAGACCCAGTACTTC. It yields the protein CASSVIPGQSYQETQYF.

This clonotype came up many times. The chain links TRBV27 to TRBJ2-3, with a weak D call TRBD2 (5 bases). The germline CDR1 and CDR2 sequences are MNHEY and SMNVEV (reference sequence). The CDR3 sequence is 17 residues long. V was shortened by 2 bases and J by 1 base, with 16 bases between the two germline ends. The CDR3 region has the DNA TGTGCCAGCAGTTTACGCCTACTAGGGCCCGGCACAGATACGCAGTATTTT. It codes for CASSLRLLGPGTDTQYF.

A word on this clonotype: It may be a read error: a sequence one base away is much more abundant. The chain employs TRBV7-9 and TRBJ1-1; D is perhaps TRBD1 (5 bases). Trimming took 3 bases from V and 3 from J, leaving 8 bases between them. Germline V gene data show CDR1 as SEHNR and CDR2 as FQNEAQ (reference sequence). The length of the CDR3 is 13 residues. The CDR3 spells CASSFRVDTEAFF. The CDR3 coding sequence is TGTGCCAGCAGCTTCAGGGTGGACACTGAAGCTTTCTTT. Full variable domain (rest looked up from reference TRBV7-9 and TRBJ1-1): DTGVSQNPRHKITKRGQNVTFRCDPISEHNRLYWYRQTLGQGPEFLTYFQNEAQLEKSRLLSDRFSAERPKGSFSTLEIQRTEQGDSAMYLCASSFRVDTEAFFGQGTRLTVV.

This clonotype appeared many times. The CDR3: CASSEVHPWDSPLHF. CDR3 DNA: TGTGCCAGCAGTGAGGTTCACCCATGGGATTCACCCCTCCACTTT. The chain is built from TRBV2 and TRBJ1-6; no reliable D call. Per germline, CDR1 SNHLY and CDR2 FYNNEI. Trimming stripped 3 bases from V and 8 bases from J, with 14 bases between. The CDR3 is 15 residues long.

There are many counts of this clonotype. The genes are TRBV7-6 and TRBJ2-7, with D possibly matching TRBD2 (6 bases). Germline lookup yields CDR1 SGHVS and CDR2 FNYEAQ. V was clipped by 2 bases and J by 7 bases, with 9 bases between them. CDR3 length equals 12 residues. The CDR3 DNA reads TGTGCCAGCAGCTTACGGGGGTTGGAGCAGTACTTC. It encodes CASSLRGLEQYF.